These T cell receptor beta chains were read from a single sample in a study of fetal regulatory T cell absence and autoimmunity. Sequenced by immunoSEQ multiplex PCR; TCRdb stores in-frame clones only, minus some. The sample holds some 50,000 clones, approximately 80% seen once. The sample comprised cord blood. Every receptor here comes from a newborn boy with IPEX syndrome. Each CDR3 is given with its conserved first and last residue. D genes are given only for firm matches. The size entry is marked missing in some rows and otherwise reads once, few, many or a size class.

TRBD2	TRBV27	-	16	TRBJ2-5	TGTGCCAGCAGTCCCTGGACTAGCGGGAGAGGGGAGACCCAGTACTTC	CASSPWTSGRGETQYF
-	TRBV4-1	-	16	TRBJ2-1	TGCGCCAGCAGCCATCGTGTCAGCTCAAGACCCAATGAGCAGTTCTTC	CASSHRVSSRPNEQFF
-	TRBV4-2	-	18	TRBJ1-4	TGTGCCAGCAGCCAAGATCTCAAAGGGTGGCCGACTAATGAAAAACTGTTTTTT	CASSQDLKGWPTNEKLFF
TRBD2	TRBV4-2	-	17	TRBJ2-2	TGTGCCAGCAGCCGACCGGGACTAGCGGGAGTGAACGGGGAGCTGTTTTTT	CASSRPGLAGVNGELFF
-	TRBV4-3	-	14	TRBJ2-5	TGCGCCAGCAGCCAAGATTCGGCAGGGGCACTGGTGTACTTC	CASSQDSAGALVYF
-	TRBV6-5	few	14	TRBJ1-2	TGTGCCAGCAGTTACTCAGGAGTGAACTATGGCTACACCTTC	CASSYSGVNYGYTF
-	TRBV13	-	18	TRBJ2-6	TGTGCCAGCAGCTTCGGTAGAACCCCCCCCTCTGGGGCCAACGTCCTGACTTTC	CASSFGRTPPSGANVLTF
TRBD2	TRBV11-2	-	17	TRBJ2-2	TGTGCCAGCAGCTTACACCCCCGACTAGCGGGAATCCGGGAGCTGTTTTTT	CASSLHPRLAGIRELFF
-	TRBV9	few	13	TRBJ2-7	TGTGCCAGCAGCGTAGGGAGCTCCTACGAGCAGTACTTC	CASSVGSSYEQYF
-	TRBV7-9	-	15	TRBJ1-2	TGTGCCAGCAGCTTACGGGACCCCGGTCGGTCAGGCTACACCTTC	CASSLRDPGRSGYTF
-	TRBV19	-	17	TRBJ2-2	TGTGCCAGTAGTATAATGTTGGGGACCGTGATGACCGGGGAGCTGTTTTTT	CASSIMLGTVMTGELFF
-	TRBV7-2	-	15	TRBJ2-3	TGTGCCAGCAGCGCCGGGACATCAAGCACAGATACGCAGTATTTT	CASSAGTSSTDTQYF
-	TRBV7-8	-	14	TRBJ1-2	TGTGCCAGCAGCTTGGAAAGGGGGGTCCTGGGCTACACCTTC	CASSLERGVLGYTF
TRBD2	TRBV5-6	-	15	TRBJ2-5	TGTGCCAGCAGCCCGGGTGCGGGAGGGTGGGAGACCCAGTACTTC	CASSPGAGGWETQYF
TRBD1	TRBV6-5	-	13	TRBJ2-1	TGTGCCAGCAGTACCAGGGGGCGCGATGAGCAGTTCTTC	CASSTRGRDEQFF
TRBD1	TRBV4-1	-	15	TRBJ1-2	TGCGCCAGCAGCCATACTAAGACAGGGGGTTTTGGCTACACCTTC	CASSHTKTGGFGYTF
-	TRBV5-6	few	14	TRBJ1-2	TGTGCCAGCAGCTTCCGACAGCCCGGCTATGGCTACACCTTC	CASSFRQPGYGYTF
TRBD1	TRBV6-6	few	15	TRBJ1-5	TGTGCCAGCAGTTACTCGACAGGGGGCAATCAGCCCCAGCATTTT	CASSYSTGGNQPQHF
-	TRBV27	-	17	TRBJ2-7	TGTGCCAGCAGATCCACCGTGTGGGGGGCCCTCATAGACGAGCAGTACTTC	CASRSTVWGALIDEQYF
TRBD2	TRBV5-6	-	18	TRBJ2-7	TGTGCCAGCAGCCCGACCGGGACTAGCGGGTCCAGCTCCTACGAGCAGTACTTC	CASSPTGTSGSSSYEQYF
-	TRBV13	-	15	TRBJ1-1	TGTGCCAGCAGCGAAGCAGGGAACTTGAACACTGAAGCTTTCTTT	CASSEAGNLNTEAFF
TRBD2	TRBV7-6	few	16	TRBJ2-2	TGTGCCAGCAGCTCAATAGCGGGAGGAATCTCCGGGGAGCTGTTTTTT	CASSSIAGGISGELFF
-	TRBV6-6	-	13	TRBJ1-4	TGTGCCACGTGCCGTCGACAAGGGGAAAAACTGTTTTTT	CATCRRQGEKLFF
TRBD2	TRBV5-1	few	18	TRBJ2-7	TGCGCCAGCAGCTTGGCAGGGGCACTAGCGGGAGTCCCCTACGAGCAGTACTTC	CASSLAGALAGVPYEQYF
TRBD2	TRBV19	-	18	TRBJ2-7	TGTGCCAGTAGTATAGCCCTTATTGGGACTAGCGGGGGTTACGAGCAGTACTTC	CASSIALIGTSGGYEQYF
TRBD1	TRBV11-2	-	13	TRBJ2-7	TGTGCCAGCAGCCGGACAGGGGTGGACGAGCAGTACTTC	CASSRTGVDEQYF
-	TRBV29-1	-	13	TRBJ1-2	TGCAGCGTTGGAAGGGATCCTCCGGAAGGCTACACCTTC	CSVGRDPPEGYTF
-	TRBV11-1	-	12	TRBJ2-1	TGTGCCAGCAGCTCAAATGTGGATGAGCAGTTCTTC	CASSSNVDEQFF
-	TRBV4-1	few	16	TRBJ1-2	TGCGCCAGCAGCCAAGGATCGTCAGGTTTGGCCTATGGCTACACCTTC	CASSQGSSGLAYGYTF
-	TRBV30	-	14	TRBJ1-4	TGTGCCTGGAGTTTCCGGTCTCGGAAGGAAAAACTGTTTTTT	CAWSFRSRKEKLFF
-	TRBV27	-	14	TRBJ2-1	TGTGCCAGCAGTTTGACTAGCTCCTACAATGAGCAGTTCTTC	CASSLTSSYNEQFF
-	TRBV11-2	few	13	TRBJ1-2	TGTGCCAGCAGCTCGAGGGGGGGATATGGCTACACCTTC	CASSSRGGYGYTF
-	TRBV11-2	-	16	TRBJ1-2	TGTGCCAGCAGCGGCCGGGGGGAGGCAGCTAACTATGGCTACACCTTC	CASSGRGEAANYGYTF
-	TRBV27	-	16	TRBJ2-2	TGTGCCAGCAGTTTATTCCGGGGGCCGGGCACCGGGGAGCTGTTTTTT	CASSLFRGPGTGELFF
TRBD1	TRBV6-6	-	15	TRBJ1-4	TGTGCCAGCAGTTTTGGAAGGGGGCAGGTTGAAAAACTGTTTTTT	CASSFGRGQVEKLFF
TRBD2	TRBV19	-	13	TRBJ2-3	TGTGCCAGTAGTAGGGGGAGGGGAGATACGCAGTATTTT	CASSRGRGDTQYF
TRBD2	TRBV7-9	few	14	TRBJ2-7	TGTGCCAGCAGCCCCGGGACTAGCGGGTATAAGGCGTACTTC	CASSPGTSGYKAYF
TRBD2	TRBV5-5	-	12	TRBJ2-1	TGTGCCAGCAGCTTGGCTAGCGGGGGGAAGTTCTTC	CASSLASGGKFF
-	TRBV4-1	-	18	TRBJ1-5	TGCGCCAGCAGCCTAACGGGACGCGGACACCCTAGCAATCAGCCCCAGCATTTT	CASSLTGRGHPSNQPQHF
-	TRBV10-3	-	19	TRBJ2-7	TGTGCCATCAGTGAAGGCAGGGGGTTCGCGGGAGAACCTTTCTACGAGCAGTACTTC	CAISEGRGFAGEPFYEQYF
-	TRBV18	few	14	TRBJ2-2	TGTGCCAGCTCACCGGGACAGAACACCGGGGAGCTGTTTTTT	CASSPGQNTGELFF
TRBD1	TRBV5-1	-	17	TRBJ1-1	TGCGCCAGCAGCCACCCGACAGGGGTGTTTTCGGGGACTGAAGCTTTCTTT	CASSHPTGVFSGTEAFF
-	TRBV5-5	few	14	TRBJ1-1	TGTGCCAGCAGCTTGGTAGGCCCGAACACTGAAGCTTTCTTT	CASSLVGPNTEAFF
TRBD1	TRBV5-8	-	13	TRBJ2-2	TGTGCCAGCCAGGACAGGCTAACCGGGGAGCTGTTTTTT	CASQDRLTGELFF